This T cell receptor beta chain was recovered during a study of blood T cells in healthy people across ages. Study outcomes and limitations: Relative to aged donors, long-lived donors carried more naive CD4+ cells and displayed higher diversity.

The CDR3 runs to 15 residues. Per germline, CDR1 MGHRA and CDR2 YSYEKL. V shed 1 base and J shed 5 bases, with 14 bases lying between them. In its sample, this clonotype was seen a few times. The antigen is unknown. Sample-barcoded 5' priming and a J-beta primer mix drove a second PCR of 7 to 11 cycles. Tagging of each cDNA molecule was performed by a template-switch adaptor with 12 random nucleotides. TCRdb re-called the 5' RACE reads with MiXCR, one entry per CDR3 protein. Found here are about 700,000 distinct CDR3 sequences, approximately 31% of them singletons; the top ten hold approximately 15%. The J gene is TRBJ1-1, the V gene TRBV4-1, with a weak D call TRBD1 (5 bases). This clonotype originated in a woman of 80 years or more in good health. Sequencing input: blood. The CDR3 nucleotides read TGCGCCAGCAGCCAAGCCGGGGGGAGGAGGACTGAAGCTTTCTTT. Translating gives CASSQAGGRRTEAFF.